The 15 T cell receptor beta chains below were found in one sample sequenced in a study of blood T cell repertoires in COVID-19. Only in-frame clones appear in the TCRdb table, and some are missing; sequencing was by immunoSEQ multiplex PCR. The data contain about 140,000 clones, about 82% of them singletons. Material: peripheral blood. Receptors were obtained from a woman in her sixties or seventies with acute or convalescent COVID-19.

This clone was picked up one time. The chain is built from TRBV19 and TRBJ2-1; D might be TRBD2 (5 bases). This CDR3 comprises 14 residues. Germline CDR1 is LNHDA and CDR2 is SQIVND (reference sequence). V was pared by 5 bases and J by 2 bases, with 10 bases between. CDR3 protein: CASSREVAYNEQFF. The CDR3 DNA sequence: TGTGCCAGTAGTCGGGAAGTCGCCTACAATGAGCAGTTCTTC.

V gene TRBV10-3 combines with J gene TRBJ1-5; 9 bases are a match to TRBD1. This CDR3 is 18 amino acids long. V was clipped by 3 bases and J by 9 bases; unmatched bases: 18. CDR1 is ENHRY and CDR2 is SYGVKD in the germline V gene. CDR3 sequence reads: CAISDRDRAGGSVSPQHF. The CDR3 DNA reads TGTGCCATCAGTGACCGGGACAGGGCAGGGGGAAGTGTGTCGCCCCAGCATTTT.

J is TRBJ2-5 and V is TRBV10-2; 8 bases fit TRBD2. The CDR3 contains 17 residues. Trimming removed 2 bases from V and 5 bases from J; junction bases left unmatched: 13. The germline gives CDR1 WSHSY, CDR2 SAAADI. The CDR3 DNA reads as TGCGCCAGCAGTGAGGCGGGGGGCGCTTTCCGATGGGAGACCCAGTACTTC. It encodes CASSEAGGAFRWETQYF.

The V and J genes are TRBV5-1 and TRBJ2-1; 12 nucleotides match TRBD1. The CDR3 is 15 amino acids. Germline V gene lookup returns CDR1 SGHRS and CDR2 YFSETQ. V was clipped by 4 bases and J by 5 bases; unmatched bases: 4. For the CDR3, the DNA is TGCGCCAGCAGCCGTGGGACAGGGGGCAACAATGAGCAGTTCTTC. Protein product: CASSRGTGGNNEQFF.

J is TRBJ2-3 and V is TRBV9, with D unresolved. V gave up 3 bases and J gave up 2 bases, with 13 bases separating them. Germline CDR1 and CDR2: SGDLS and YYNGEE. The CDR3 runs to 15 residues. CDR3 protein: CASSGLGSLTDTQYF. In DNA, the CDR3 is TGTGCCAGCAGCGGTCTCGGGTCCCTCACAGATACGCAGTATTTT. The full variable domain, completed using reference TRBV9 and TRBJ2-3, is DSGVTQTPKHLITATGQRVTLRCSPRSGDLSVYWYQQSLDQGLQFLIQYYNGEERAKGNILERFSAQQFPDLHSELNLSSLELGDSALYFCASSGLGSLTDTQYFGPGTRLTVL.

J is TRBJ2-4 and V is TRBV20-1, with 8 bases matching TRBD1. Trimming at V came to 3 bases and at J to 2 bases, leaving 6 bases not matched to a gene. Germline lookup yields CDR1 DFQATT and CDR2 SNEGSKA (reference sequence). CDR3 length equals 15 residues. CDR3: CSASRTGMTKNIQYF. The CDR3 nucleotides are TGCAGTGCTAGTAGGACAGGGATGACCAAAAACATTCAGTACTTC.

The chain joins TRBV5-5 to TRBJ2-3; 8 nucleotides agree with TRBD2. V was clipped by 4 bases and J by 6 bases; unmatched bases: 10. Germline CDR1 and CDR2: SGHKS and YYEKEE (reference sequence). CDR3 length: 15 residues. Here the CDR3 DNA reads TGTGCCAGCAGCCCGGGGGGGGCTTTTGCGGATACGCAGTATTTT. Translating gives CASSPGGAFADTQYF.

The chain employs TRBV18 and TRBJ1-6; TRBD1 matches at 8 bases. The CDR3 is 17 amino acids. Per germline, CDR1 KGHSH and CDR2 LQKENI. Trimming at V came to 2 bases and at J to 9 bases, leaving 12 bases not matched to a gene. This CDR3 is CASSPNRAGTGRSPLHF. The CDR3 DNA reads as TGTGCCAGCTCACCAAACCGGGCCGGGACAGGTCGTTCACCCCTCCACTTT.

The chain is built from TRBV12-5 and TRBJ2-1, with 9 bases fitting TRBD2. The CDR3 is 15 residues long. Germline V CDR1 and CDR2: LGHNT, FRNRAP. The V gene end was trimmed by 6 bases and the J gene end by 4 bases; junction bases not matched to a gene: 7. The CDR3 here is CASGLSGGLYNEQFF. The CDR3 DNA reads as TGTGCTAGTGGCCTTAGCGGGGGCTTATACAATGAGCAGTTCTTC.

V usage is TRBV19 and J usage is TRBJ1-1; 7 bases match TRBD1. V lost 7 bases to trimming and J lost 3 bases; unmatched junction nucleotides: 11. CDR3 length: 15 residues. The germline V gene has CDR1 LNHDA and CDR2 SQIVND (reference sequence). CDR3 residues: CASKADRAGDTEAFF. CDR3 DNA sequence: TGTGCCAGTAAAGCAGACAGGGCTGGGGACACTGAAGCTTTCTTT.

This rearrangement joins TRBV28 to TRBJ1-4; tentative D call: TRBD1 (6 bases). V shed 6 bases and J shed 5 bases, with 10 bases lying between them. The germline gives CDR1 MDHEN, CDR2 SYDVKM. The CDR3 length is 13 residues. DNA for the CDR3: TGTGCCAGCAGCGGACAGCCCAATGAAAAACTGTTTTTT. It encodes CASSGQPNEKLFF.

This clone appeared once. CDR3 sequence (DNA): TGTGCCAGCAGCGTCGGGTCAGCGGGGGGGAGCACAGATACGCAGTATTTT. It specifies CASSVGSAGGSTDTQYF. The chain is built from TRBV4-2 and TRBJ2-3, with 10 bases aligning to TRBD2. The CDR3 has 17 residues. Germline trimming cut 5 bases from V and 0 bases from J; bases unmatched to any gene: 8. CDR1 and CDR2 from the germline V gene are LGHNA and YNFKEQ.

The rearrangement links TRBV9 to TRBJ1-5; no firm D call. The germline V and J ends were trimmed by 0 bases and 5 bases, with 9 bases remaining between them. Germline assignment: CDR1 SGDLS and CDR2 YYNGEE. The CDR3 contains 14 residues. DNA of the CDR3: TGTGCCAGCAGCGTAGGCCAGGCCGATCAGCCCCAGCATTTT. This codes for CASSVGQADQPQHF.

This clone was seen just once. This sequence joins TRBV5-4 and TRBJ2-2; a possible D gene is TRBD2 (5 bases). Germline CDR1 reads SGHNT; CDR2 reads YYREEE (reference sequence). CDR3 length: 13 amino acids. Deletions cut 10 bases from V and 0 bases from J, with 10 bases between. The DNA of the CDR3 is TGTGCCGCGGGTGGGGCGAACACCGGGGAGCTGTTTTTT. Translation gives CAAGGANTGELFF. Looking up the rest from reference TRBV5-4 and TRBJ2-2 gives the full variable domain: ETGVTQSPTHLIKTRGQQVTLRCSSQSGHNTVSWYQQALGQGPQFIFQYYREEENGRGNFPPRFSGLQFPNYSSELNVNALELDDSALYLCAAGGANTGELFFGEGSRLTVL.

CDR3 protein: CASSPRQFYGYTF. The CDR3 coding sequence is TGTGCCAGCTCACCACGACAGTTCTATGGCTACACCTTC. The chain combines TRBV18 with TRBJ1-2, with a tentative D call TRBD1 (5 bases). Looked up from germline, CDR1 is KGHSH and CDR2 is LQKENI. The CDR3 is 13 residues long. The V end was cut by 1 base, the J end by 4 bases, with 7 bases between.